The entry below gives a single TCR beta chain sequence along with its context. Its antigen is still unknown. Time point indicated: sample taken at primary tumor resection. Unsorted samples of tumor, nontumor lung or frozen PBMC had their whole RNA sequenced. This sample is part of a study of spatial heterogeneity in lung cancer. Study context: Beta-chain sequences consistently outnumbered alpha-chain sequences in detection.

The CDR3 has 14 amino acids. Per germline, CDR1 LGHDT and CDR2 YNNKEL (reference sequence). Trimming pared 0 bases from V and 2 bases from J, leaving 4 bases between. TCRdb fed the 5' RACE reads into MiXCR, producing one record per CDR3 protein. This table has 1,500 to 2,000 distinct CDR3 sequences, under 20% appearing once. The study, taken as a whole, reports: Counts of expanded intratumoral alpha and beta TCRs tracked tumor mutation counts.

The J gene is TRBJ2-2, the V gene TRBV3-1; no firm D call. This TCR derives from a female donor with early-stage non-small cell lung cancer. The sample consisted of lung tumor tissue, taken at surgery. The CDR3 DNA reads as TGTGCCAGCAGCCAAGACCAAAACACCGGGGAGCTGTTTTTT. Its translation: CASSQDQNTGELFF. Looking up the rest from reference TRBV3-1 and TRBJ2-2 gives the full variable domain: DTAVSQTPKYLVTQMGNDKSIKCEQNLGHDTMYWYKQDSKKFLKIMFSYNNKELIINETVPNRFSPKSPDKAHLNLHINSLELGDSAVYFCASSQDQNTGELFFGEGSRLTVL.